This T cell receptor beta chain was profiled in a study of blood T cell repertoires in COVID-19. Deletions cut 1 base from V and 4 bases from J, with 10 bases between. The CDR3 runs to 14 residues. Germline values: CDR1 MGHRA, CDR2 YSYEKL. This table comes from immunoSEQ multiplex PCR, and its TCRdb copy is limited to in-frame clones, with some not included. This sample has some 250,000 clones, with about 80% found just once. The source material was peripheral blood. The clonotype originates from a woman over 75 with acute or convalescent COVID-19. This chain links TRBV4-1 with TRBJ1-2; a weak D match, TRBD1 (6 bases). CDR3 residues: CASSQAGDPYGYTF. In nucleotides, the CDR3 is TGCGCCAGCAGCCAAGCAGGGGACCCCTATGGCTACACCTTC.